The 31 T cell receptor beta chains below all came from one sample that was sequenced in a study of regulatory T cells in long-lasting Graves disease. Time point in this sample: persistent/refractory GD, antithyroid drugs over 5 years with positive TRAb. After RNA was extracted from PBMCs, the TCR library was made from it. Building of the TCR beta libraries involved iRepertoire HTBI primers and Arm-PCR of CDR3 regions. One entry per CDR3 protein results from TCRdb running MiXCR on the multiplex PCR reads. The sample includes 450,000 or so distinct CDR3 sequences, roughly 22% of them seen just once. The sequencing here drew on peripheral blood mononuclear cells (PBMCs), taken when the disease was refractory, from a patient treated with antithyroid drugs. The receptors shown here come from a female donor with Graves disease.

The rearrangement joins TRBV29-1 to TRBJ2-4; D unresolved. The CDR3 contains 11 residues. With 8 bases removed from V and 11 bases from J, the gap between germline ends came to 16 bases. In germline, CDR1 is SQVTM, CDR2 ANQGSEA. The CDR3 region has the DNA TGCAGCCCTCGTGATACCGTGGTTCAGTACTTC. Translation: CSPRDTVVQYF.

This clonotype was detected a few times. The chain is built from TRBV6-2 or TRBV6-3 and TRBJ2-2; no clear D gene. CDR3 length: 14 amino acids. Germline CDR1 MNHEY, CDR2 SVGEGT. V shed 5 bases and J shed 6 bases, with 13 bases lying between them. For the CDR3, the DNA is TGTGCCAGCAGTGTGACTGTAAACCCCGGGGAGCTGTTTTTT. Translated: CASSVTVNPGELFF.

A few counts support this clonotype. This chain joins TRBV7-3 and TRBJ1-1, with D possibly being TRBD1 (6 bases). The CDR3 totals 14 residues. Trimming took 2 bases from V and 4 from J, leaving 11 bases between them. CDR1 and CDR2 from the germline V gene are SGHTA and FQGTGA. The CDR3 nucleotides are TGTGCCAGCAGCTTATTTGGGGGCGGCACTGAAGCTTTCTTT. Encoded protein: CASSLFGGGTEAFF.

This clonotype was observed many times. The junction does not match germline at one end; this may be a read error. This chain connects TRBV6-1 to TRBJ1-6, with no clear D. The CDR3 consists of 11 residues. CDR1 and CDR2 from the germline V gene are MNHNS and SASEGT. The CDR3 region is CASSEDSPLHF. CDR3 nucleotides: TGTGCCAGCAGCGAAGATTCACCCCTCCACTTT.

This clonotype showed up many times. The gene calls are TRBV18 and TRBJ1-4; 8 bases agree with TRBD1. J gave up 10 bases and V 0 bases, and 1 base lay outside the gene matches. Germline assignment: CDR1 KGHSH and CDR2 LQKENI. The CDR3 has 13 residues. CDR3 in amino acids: CASSPPDRAKLFF. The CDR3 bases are TGTGCCAGCTCACCACCGGACAGGGCAAAACTGTTTTTT.

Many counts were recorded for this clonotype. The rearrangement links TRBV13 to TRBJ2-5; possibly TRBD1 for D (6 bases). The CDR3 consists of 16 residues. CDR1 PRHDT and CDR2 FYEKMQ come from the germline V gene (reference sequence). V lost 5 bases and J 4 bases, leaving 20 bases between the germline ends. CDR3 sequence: CASSHDPETGRETQYF. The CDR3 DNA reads TGTGCCAGCAGCCACGACCCGGAAACAGGGAGAGAGACCCAGTACTTC.

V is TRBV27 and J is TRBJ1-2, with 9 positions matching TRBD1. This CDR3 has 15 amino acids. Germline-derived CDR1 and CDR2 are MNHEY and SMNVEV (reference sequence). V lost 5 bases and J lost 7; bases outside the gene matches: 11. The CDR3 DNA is TGTGCCAGCAGTGCGGACCTTACAGGGGGCGCTGGCTACACCTTC. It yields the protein CASSADLTGGAGYTF.

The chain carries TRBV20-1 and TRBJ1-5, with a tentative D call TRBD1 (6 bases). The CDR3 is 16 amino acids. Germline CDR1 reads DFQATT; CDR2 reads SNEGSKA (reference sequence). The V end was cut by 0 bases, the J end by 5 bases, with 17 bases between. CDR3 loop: CSARDIRGGADQPQHF. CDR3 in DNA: TGCAGTGCTAGAGATATTAGGGGGGGGGCCGATCAGCCCCAGCATTTT.

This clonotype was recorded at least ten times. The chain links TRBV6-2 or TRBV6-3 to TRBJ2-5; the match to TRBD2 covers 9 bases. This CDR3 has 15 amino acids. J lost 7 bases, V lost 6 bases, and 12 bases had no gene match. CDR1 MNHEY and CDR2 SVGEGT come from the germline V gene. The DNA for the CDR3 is TGTGCCAGCAGATCCAGCGGGAGGCCCGAGTCGACCCAGTACTTC. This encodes CASRSSGRPESTQYF.

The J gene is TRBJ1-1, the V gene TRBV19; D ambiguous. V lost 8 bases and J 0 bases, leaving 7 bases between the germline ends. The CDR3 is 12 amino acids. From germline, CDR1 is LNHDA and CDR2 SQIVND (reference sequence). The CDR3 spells CASGFLNTEAFF. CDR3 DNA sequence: TGTGCCAGTGGTTTCCTGAACACTGAAGCTTTCTTT.

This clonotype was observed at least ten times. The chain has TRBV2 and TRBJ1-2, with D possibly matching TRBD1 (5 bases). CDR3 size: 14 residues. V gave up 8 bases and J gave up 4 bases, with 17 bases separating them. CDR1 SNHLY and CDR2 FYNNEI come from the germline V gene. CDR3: CASVRVGVRYGYTF. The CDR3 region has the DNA TGTGCCAGCGTCAGGGTTGGGGTGCGCTATGGCTACACCTTC. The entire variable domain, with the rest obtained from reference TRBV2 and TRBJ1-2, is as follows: EPEVTQTPSHQVTQMGQEVILRCVPISNHLYFYWYRQILGQKVEFLVSFYNNEISEKSEIFDDQFSVERPDGSNFTLKIRSTKLEDSAMYFCASVRVGVRYGYTFGSGTRLTVV.

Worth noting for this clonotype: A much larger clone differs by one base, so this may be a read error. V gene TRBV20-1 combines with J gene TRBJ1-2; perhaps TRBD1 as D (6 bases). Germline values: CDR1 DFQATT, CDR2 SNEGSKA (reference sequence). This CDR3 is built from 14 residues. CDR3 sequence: CSAPGAATNYGYAF. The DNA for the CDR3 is TGCAGTGCCCCGGGGGCAGCAACTAACTATGGCTACGCCTTC.

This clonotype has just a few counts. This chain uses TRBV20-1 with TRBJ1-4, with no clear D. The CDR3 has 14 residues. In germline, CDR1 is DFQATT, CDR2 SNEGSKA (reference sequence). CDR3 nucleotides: TGCACTCTTATTGACTCCACAACTAATGAAAAACTGTTTTTT. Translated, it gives CTLIDSTTNEKLFF.

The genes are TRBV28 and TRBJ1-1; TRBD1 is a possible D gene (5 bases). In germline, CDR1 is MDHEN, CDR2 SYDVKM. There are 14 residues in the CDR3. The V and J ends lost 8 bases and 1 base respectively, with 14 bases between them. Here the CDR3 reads CASGIVTGNTEAFF. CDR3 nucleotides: TGTGCCAGCGGTATTGTTACAGGGAACACTGAAGCTTTCTTT.

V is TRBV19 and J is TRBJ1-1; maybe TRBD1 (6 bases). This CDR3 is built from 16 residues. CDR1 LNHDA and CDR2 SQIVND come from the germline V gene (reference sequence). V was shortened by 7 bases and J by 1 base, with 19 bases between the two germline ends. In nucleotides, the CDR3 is TGTGCCAGTACAAATAGGGGGGGGTCCGGGAACACTGAAGCTTTCTTT. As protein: CASTNRGGSGNTEAFF.

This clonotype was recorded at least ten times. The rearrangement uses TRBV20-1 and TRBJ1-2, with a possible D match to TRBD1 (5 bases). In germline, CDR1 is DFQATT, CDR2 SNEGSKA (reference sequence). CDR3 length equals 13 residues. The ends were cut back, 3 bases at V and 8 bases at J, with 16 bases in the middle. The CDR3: CSASPDGGGGYTF. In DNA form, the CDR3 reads TGCAGTGCTAGCCCGGACGGCGGGGGAGGCTACACCTTC.

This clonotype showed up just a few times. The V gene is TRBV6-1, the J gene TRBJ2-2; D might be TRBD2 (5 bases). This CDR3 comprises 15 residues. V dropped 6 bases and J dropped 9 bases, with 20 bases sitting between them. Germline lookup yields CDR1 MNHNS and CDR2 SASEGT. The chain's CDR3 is CASRSPLRRRRELFF. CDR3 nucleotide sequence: TGTGCCAGCAGATCACCCCTCCGGAGGAGAAGGGAGCTGTTTTTT.

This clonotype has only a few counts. The CDR3 reads CASSYGRGSPESQPQHF. CDR3 sequence (DNA): TGTGCCAGCAGTTACGGCAGGGGCTCGCCGGAGAGTCAGCCCCAGCATTTT. The rearrangement links TRBV6-2 or TRBV6-3 to TRBJ1-5; D perhaps matches TRBD1 (6 bases). V was clipped by 2 bases and J by 6 bases, with 20 bases between them. This CDR3 contains 17 residues. In germline, CDR1 is MNHEY, CDR2 SVGEGT.

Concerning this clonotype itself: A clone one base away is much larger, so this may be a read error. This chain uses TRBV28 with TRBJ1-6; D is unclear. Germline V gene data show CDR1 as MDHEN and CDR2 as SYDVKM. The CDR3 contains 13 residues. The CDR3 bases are TGTGCCAGCAGTTTTCGGCCGGGGTCACCCCTCCGCTTT. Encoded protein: CASSFRPGSPLRF.

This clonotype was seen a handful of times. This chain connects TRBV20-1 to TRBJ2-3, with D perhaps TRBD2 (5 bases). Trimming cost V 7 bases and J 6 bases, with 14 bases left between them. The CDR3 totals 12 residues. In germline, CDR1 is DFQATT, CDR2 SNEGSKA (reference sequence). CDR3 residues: CSVSGSADTQYF. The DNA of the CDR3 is TGCAGTGTATCGGGGTCCGCGGATACGCAGTATTTT.

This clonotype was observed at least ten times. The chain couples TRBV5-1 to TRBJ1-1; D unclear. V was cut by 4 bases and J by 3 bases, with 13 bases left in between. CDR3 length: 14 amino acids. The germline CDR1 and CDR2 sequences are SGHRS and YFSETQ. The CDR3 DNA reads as TGCGCCAGCAGCCCGGACCAAGGGCACACTGAAGCTTTCTTT. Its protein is CASSPDQGHTEAFF. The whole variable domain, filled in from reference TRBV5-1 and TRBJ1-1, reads KAGVTQTPRYLIKTRGQQVTLSCSPISGHRSVSWYQQTPGQGLQFLFEYFSETQRNKGNFPGRFSGRQFSNSRSEMNVSTLELGDSALYLCASSPDQGHTEAFFGQGTRLTVV.

In DNA, the CDR3 is TGCAGCGTTTACCTAGCGGGAGGGGAGACCCAGTACTTC. This encodes CSVYLAGGETQYF. The chain employs TRBV29-1 and TRBJ2-5, with 12 bases that match TRBD2. The CDR3 covers 13 residues. The J segment lost 5 bases and the V segment lost 5 bases, leaving 3 bases of the junction unmatched. Looked up from germline, CDR1 is SQVTM and CDR2 is ANQGSEA.

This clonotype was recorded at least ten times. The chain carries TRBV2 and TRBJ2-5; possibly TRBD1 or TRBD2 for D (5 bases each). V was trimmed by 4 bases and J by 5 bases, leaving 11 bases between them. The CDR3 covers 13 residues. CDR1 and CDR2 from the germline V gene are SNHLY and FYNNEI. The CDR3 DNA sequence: TGTGCCAGCAGTGTTTTGGGGGAGGAGACCCAGTACTTC. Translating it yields CASSVLGEETQYF.

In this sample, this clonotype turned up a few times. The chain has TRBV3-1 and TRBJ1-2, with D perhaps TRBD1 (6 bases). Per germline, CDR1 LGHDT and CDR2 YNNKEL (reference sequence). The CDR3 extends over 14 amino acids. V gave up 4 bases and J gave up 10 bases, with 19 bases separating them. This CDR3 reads CASSRTSGGHDYTF. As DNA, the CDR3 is TGTGCCAGCAGCCGAACGTCTGGGGGCCATGACTACACCTTC.

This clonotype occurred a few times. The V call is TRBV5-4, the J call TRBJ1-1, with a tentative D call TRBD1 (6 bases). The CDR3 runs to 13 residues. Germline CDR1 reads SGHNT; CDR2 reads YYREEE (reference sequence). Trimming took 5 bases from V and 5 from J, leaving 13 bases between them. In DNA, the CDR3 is TGTGCCAGCAGAATACAGGGAAGTACTGAAGCTTTCTTT. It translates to CASRIQGSTEAFF.

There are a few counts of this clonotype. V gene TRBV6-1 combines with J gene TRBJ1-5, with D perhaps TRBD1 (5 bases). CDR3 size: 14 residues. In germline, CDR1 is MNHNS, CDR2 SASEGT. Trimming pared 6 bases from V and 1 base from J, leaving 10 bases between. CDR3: CASRRTLSNQPQHF. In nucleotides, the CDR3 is TGTGCCAGCAGGAGGACACTAAGCAATCAGCCCCAGCATTTT.

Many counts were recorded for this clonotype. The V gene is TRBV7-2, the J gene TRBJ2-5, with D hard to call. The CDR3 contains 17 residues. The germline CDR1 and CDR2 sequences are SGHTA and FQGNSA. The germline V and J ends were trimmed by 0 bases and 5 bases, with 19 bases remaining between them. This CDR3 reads CASSLALQLFGEETQYF. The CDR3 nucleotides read TGTGCCAGCAGCTTAGCGCTTCAACTGTTCGGTGAGGAGACCCAGTACTTC.

CDR3 coding DNA: TGTGCCAGCAGCTTAATGCCTAGCGGGGCCACAGATACGCAGTATTTT. This gives the protein CASSLMPSGATDTQYF. The chain carries TRBV7-2 and TRBJ2-3; 9 nucleotides line up with TRBD2. Germline V lookup: CDR1 SGHTA, CDR2 FQGNSA. Trimming at V came to 2 bases and at J to 2 bases, leaving 5 bases not matched to a gene. The length of the CDR3 is 16 residues.

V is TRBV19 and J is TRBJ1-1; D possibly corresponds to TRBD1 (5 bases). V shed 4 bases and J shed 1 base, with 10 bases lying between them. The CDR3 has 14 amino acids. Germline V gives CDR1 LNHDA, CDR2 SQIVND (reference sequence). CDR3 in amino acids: CASSNDGQNTEAFF. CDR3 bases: TGTGCCAGTAGTAACGACGGACAGAACACTGAAGCTTTCTTT.

CDR3 protein: CASSWNLNSPLHF. CDR3 nucleotide sequence: TGTGCCAGCAGTTGGAATCTAAATTCACCCCTCCACTTT. The rearrangement links TRBV6-5 to TRBJ1-6; D unresolved. Trimming removed 4 bases from V and 7 bases from J, with 8 bases in between. Germline V gives CDR1 MNHEY, CDR2 SVGAGI. CDR3 length: 13 residues.

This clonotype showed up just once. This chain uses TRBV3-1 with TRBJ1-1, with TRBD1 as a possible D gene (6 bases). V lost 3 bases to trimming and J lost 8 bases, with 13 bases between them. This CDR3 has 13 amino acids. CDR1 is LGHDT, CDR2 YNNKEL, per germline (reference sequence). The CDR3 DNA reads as TGTGCCAGCAGCCAGAGAGGGGGGCGGGAAGCTTTCTTT. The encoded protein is CASSQRGGREAFF.